Below are 2 T cell receptor beta chains sequenced from a single sample in a study of beta chain features in type 1 diabetes (dated by TCRdb to about 2018). Their cognate antigens are unknown. The library came from the immunoSEQ multiplex PCR assay. All of the isolated RNA was reverse transcribed with the High Capacity cDNA Reverse Transcription Kit, so expressed TCRB transcripts were sequenced. TCRdb took over this immuneACCESS table, retaining in-frame rearrangements with V and J assigned. Such tables are incomplete; in checked studies, under half of the missing clones stem from an unresolved V gene, and the remainder is unexplained. The sample records 300,000 to 350,000 clones, 7% to 10% of which are singletons. The ten largest clonotypes hold 0.95% to 1.1% of the sample. Results and caveats for the whole study, not just this receptor: A moderate but significant shortening of TCRB CDR3 length was observed in type 1 diabetes patients in all four CD4+ subsets.

Sequencing used central memory CD4+ T cells from blood. Receptors originate from a man aged 25-40 years with type 1 diabetes.

Of note for this clone: It is likely a read error: a sequence one base away is far more abundant. Other DNA sequences in the same sample also yield this CDR3. J is TRBJ2-6 and V is TRBV11-2; the D call may be TRBD1 or TRBD2 (5 bases each). The CDR3 is 15 amino acids. Trimming cost V 0 bases and J 4 bases, with 7 bases left between them. Germline CDR1 is SGHAT and CDR2 is FQNNGV. The CDR3, as DNA: TGTGCCAGCAGCTTAGACGGGACCGGGGCCAACGTCCTGACTTTC. The encoded protein is CASSLDGTGANVLTF.

The chain carries TRBV7-2 and TRBJ2-1; the match to TRBD2 covers 9 bases. The CDR3 is 17 residues long. The V gene end was trimmed by 5 bases and the J gene end by 7 bases; junction bases not matched to a gene: 15. Germline-derived CDR1 and CDR2 are SGHTA and FQGNSA. The CDR3 nucleotides read TGTGCCAGCAGCCCAACATCCCTGAGCGGGGGGTTAAATGAGCAGTTCTTC. Amino acid sequence: CASSPTSLSGGLNEQFF.